This TCR beta chain was profiled in a study of cytomegalovirus exposure and HLA in healthy donors. The length of the CDR3 is 14 residues. Germline CDR1 SGHNT, CDR2 YYREEE (reference sequence). After removal of 4 bases from V and 2 bases from J, the junction contained 4 bases not matched to a gene. PCR involved 60 Vbeta and 13 Jbeta primers. The table came from immunoSEQ multiplex PCR; TCRdb's copy has only in-frame clones and leaves some out. The sample lists 150,000 to 200,000 clones, around 80% seen once, with under 15% in the top ten. The sample consisted of PBMCs. The receptor's source is a woman in her thirties or forties in good health and CMV-seronegative. The chain couples TRBV5-4 to TRBJ2-5; TRBD1 matches at 8 bases. CDR3 bases: TGTGCCAGCAGCCTCGGACAGGGTCAAGAGACCCAGTACTTC. It yields the protein CASSLGQGQETQYF.